This T cell receptor (beta chain) was profiled in a study of cytomegalovirus exposure and HLA in healthy donors listed by TCRdb under 2017. In the study overall: In an earlier analysis of under 750 of the donors, about 260 Gb of sequence data and 117 million unique TCR beta sequences from 150 million to 200 million T cells were reported. About 320 gigabases of sequencing data and 78 million or so unique TCR sequences were included in an early release covering roughly 600 HLA-typed donors. Among the roughly 400 genotyped donors, approximately 77% belonged to the genetic ancestry cluster associated with self-reported Caucasian donors. The study aimed to test whether signatures of past pathogen exposure could be identified by cataloging public T cell receptors. The study used immunosequencing to profile the T cell repertoires of under 700 subjects and linked those repertoires to cytomegalovirus serostatus. Along with the approximately 600-subject first cohort, a separate validation cohort of over 90 different subjects was used. To predict cytomegalovirus infection status, the study combined high-throughput TCR immunosequencing, statistical association of individual TCRs with disease status, and machine learning. To study patterns of TCR occurrence, a later analysis re-analyzed previously published TCR beta repertoires from 500 to 850 donors and added high-resolution HLA genotyping. In the later analysis, no new phenotypic data were used to find candidate immune exposures; instead, reliance was placed on TCR beta sequences and their occurrence across donors. To decide whether each TCR beta V gene segment behaved as functional or pseudogenic, an earlier analysis of some 600 of the donors relied on high-throughput TCR beta sequencing. Alongside the repertoire data, information on donor age, sex, ethnicity and CMV serostatus was compiled. In a later genetic analysis, genome-wide SNP genotypes for 398 of the 666 donors were used, and that subset was treated as a discovery cohort. All discovery cohort repertoires had been generated using a single sequencing platform. HLA typing covered class I and class II loci at four-digit resolution. Typing coverage varied by locus: about 629-630 donors for A, B, C, DRB1 and DQB1; approximately 520 for DQA1; around 570 for DPA1; 450 to 480 for DPB1. Five DR-DQ haplotypes were handled as single units for association and clustering, since linkage in the cohort was strong. Across about 370 genotyped donors of the cohort, an average of roughly 200,000 unique TCR beta nucleotide sequences per donor were sequenced, and approximately 17% of those sequences were non-productive.

The cohort consisted of 600 or so healthy bone marrow donors. Cohort members were all nominally healthy when sampled, although unrecorded immune exposures were likely present. The donor tested CMV seronegative, placing the donor among the 350 to 400 seronegative members of the cohort. A peripheral blood sample was provided by each donor, and peripheral blood mononuclear cells were used for TCR beta sequencing. Genomic DNA extraction from the blood cell samples was performed with the Qiagen DNeasy Blood Extraction Kit. V ends up 4 bases short and J 5 bases short, with an unmatched junction base count of 5. The cysteine opens and the phenylalanine closes a CDR3 of 13 amino acids. CDR3 DNA is the only sequence kept; it has 39 bases, read in frame from the first base. CDR1 and CDR2 were assigned from the germline V gene as SGHRS and YFSETQ. Here is what the overall study found, with its caveats: According to a later analysis, most CMV-associated TCR beta chains appeared to be HLA-restricted, and the HLA associations seemed to be driven largely by CMV exposure. A later genetic analysis associated a missense DCLRE1C variant with V-gene and J-gene trimming of TCR beta chains, and an independent cohort replicated the association. A later analysis found that TCR association rates varied across HLA loci, with DRB1 alleles showing the most associated TCRs and HLA-C alleles the fewest. In a later genetic analysis, fewer N-insertions in productive TCRs were reported among donors in an Asian-associated ancestry cluster than the roughly 670-donor mean. The study gave a list of roughly 150 TCR beta chains associated with cytomegalovirus. The presence/absence analyses assumed that sequencing depth was roughly uniform across donors, and that assumption may not be true. A few of the identified cytomegalovirus-associated TCR beta chains were confirmed in vitro to be specific for cytomegalovirus antigens. A further reported finding was that TCR beta sequences accurately predicted the HLA-A and HLA-B alleles for most subjects in the first cohort. Some 16 rarely observed V segments, including chromosome 9 orphons, were excluded from the earlier analysis of a few hundred of the donors because counts were too low. Across donors, most TCR sequences were observed very rarely, whereas some public TCRs were present in many individuals. Some IMGT-functional V segments, including TRBV6-2 and TRBV6-3, could not be told apart with the 87-base-pair reads, so those segments were excluded. An earlier analysis of roughly 570 of the donors showed that most TCR beta V segments appeared in productive rearrangements either about 87% or about 30% of the time, which broadly matched IMGT annotations. The cohort was sequenced for TCR beta chains only, and without alpha or paired-chain data the features that could be detected were limited. In a later analysis, HLA-associated TCR beta chains were found to be more clonally expanded and to have lower generation probabilities than equally common non-associated chains. At a false discovery rate of 0.05, a later analysis linked 16,951 TCR beta sequences to specific HLA alleles. A later analysis reported that several top co-occurrence clusters appeared linked to parvovirus B19, influenza, CMV and Epstein-Barr virus. Assigning TCR associations to individual alleles was difficult when HLA alleles, especially DR and DQ, strongly co-occurred. For the cohort, immune exposure information was limited to CMV serostatus. It was suggested by the authors that the approach could potentially be generalized to other disease states and immunological phenotypes. Linkage disequilibrium might explain the correlated functional status among segregating V segments, but an unknown experimental factor could not be excluded. Cytomegalovirus status was reported to be diagnosed by the classifier with high specificity and sensitivity in both the original and validation cohorts. Because HLA typing was missing for some donors at each locus, association tests included only the typed subset. A group of highly shared sequence variants was considered likely to be a technical artifact of the sequencing pipeline.

The library was generated by the immunoSEQ multiplex PCR assay. For the multiplex PCR, a mixture combining 60 forward primers for TCR Vbeta segments and 13 reverse primers for TCR Jbeta segments was used. Amplification of the CDR3 region of rearranged TCR beta genes was performed with a multiplex PCR assay on genomic DNA. The amplified TCR beta libraries were sequenced on the Illumina HiSeq System as 87-base-pair reads. For the original study's pipeline: A later analysis tallied roughly 78 million unique TCR beta chains across the approximately 670 repertoires, and some 12 million of those chains were shared by two or more donors. A nearest-neighbor algorithm error-corrected the raw reads and collapsed the reads into unique sequences, merging closely related sequences to remove PCR and sequencing errors. To assign V, D and J gene segments, CDR3 sequences were aligned to IMGT reference sequences. For a sequence to be retained, at least a six-nucleotide match to both a V gene segment and a J gene segment was required. Rearrangements were classified as productive when the CDR3 lacked stop codons and remained in frame with V and J, and all other rearrangements were classified as non-productive. CDR3 was defined according to IMGT convention as the region running from the second conserved V-encoded cysteine to the conserved J-encoded phenylalanine. The earlier analysis of 587 of the donors excluded sequences that lacked an unambiguous match to a single V gene segment. An earlier analysis of 587 of the donors classified V segments as functional when productive rearrangements were above 56.7% and as segregating when the standard deviation between donors was above 5%. A statistical classification framework was built to diagnose cytomegalovirus status from the catalog of TCR beta chain sequences. V and J gene assignment, in a later analysis, came from comparing TCR nucleotide sequences with IMGT/GENE-DB human TR gene sequences. Using the TCRdist pipeline, a later analysis assigned CDR3 sequences along with most-parsimonious VDJ recombination scenarios. In a later analysis, each TCR beta chain was defined by its CDR3 amino acid sequence together with its V-gene family, and reads without a unique V-gene family were excluded. To address suspected cross-contamination and a sequencing artifact, a later analysis removed roughly 580 highly shared, low-generation-probability nucleotide sequences. A later analysis calculated a clonal expansion index for each public chain from normalized within-repertoire ranks of inferred template counts. A later analysis computed generation probabilities with a VDJ recombination model fitted to out-of-frame rearrangements, and checked the results against IGoR. A later analysis scored TCR-TCR, TCR-HLA and TCR-CMV co-occurrence with hypergeometric tests, applying a repertoire-size bias correction to TCR pairs. In a later analysis, false discovery rates were estimated by permuting HLA or CMV assignments 20 times. A later analysis grouped co-occurring TCRs with DBSCAN, adding TCRdist sequence similarity when clustering within HLA-allele-positive subsets. Repertoires with fewer than 30,000 or more than 120,000 public chains were left out of co-occurrence clustering, as were a handful of repertoires with anomalous nucleotide sharing. TCRdb carries this immuneACCESS record with in-frame sequences only. Its versions omit some clonotypes, under half of them owing to an unresolved V gene in the studies checked, with the rest unexplained. For V, J and clone size, that table is used; D and trimming come from the DNA. Across this sample there are some 110,000 clones, with around 71% seen only once. Roughly 0.79% of the sample belongs to the ten largest clones.

Turning to this clone: The target of this receptor is not known. Base-call qualities are not available, and no considerably larger clone is one nucleotide away.

The source of this sequence is a boy between 10 and 17 years old in good health and CMV-seronegative. Sequencing used PBMCs. The rearrangement combines TRBV5-1 with TRBJ2-7, and 8 junctional nucleotides match TRBD1. The DNA reads as follows: TGCGCCAGCAGCCCGGACAGGGTAGACGAGCAGTACTTC. This is translated as CASSPDRVDEQYF.